Described below is a single T cell receptor (beta chain) sequence and its context. As handled by the study authors: How many nucleated cells were present was estimated from reference gene primer amplification. Assay used: immunoSEQ multiplex PCR; TCRdb lists only in-frame clones, some missing. The DNA was the basis for D and trimming; V, J and clone size are from that table. The sample holds tens of thousands of clones, 75% to 80% seen once. The source of the sample is a study of blood T cell repertoires in COVID-19. Study-level background: The samples span acute and convalescent COVID-19 from the United States, Italy and Spain. PBMCs, B-cell-depleted T cells, or T cells provided the cDNA or gDNA that made up the material.

This clonotype originated in a man aged 70 or older with active or convalescent COVID-19. Sample: peripheral blood.

CDR3 DNA sequence: TGTGCCAGCAGCTTGGACAGGACCTCCTACGAGCAGTACTTC. Residues: CASSLDRTSYEQYF. The chain is built from TRBV5-4 and TRBJ2-7; TRBD1 might be the D (5 bases). V lost 0 bases, J lost 0 bases, and 7 bases lay in between. Germline V gene data show CDR1 as SGHNT and CDR2 as YYREEE (reference sequence). The CDR3 is 14 amino acids.